This T cell receptor beta chain originates from a study of cytomegalovirus exposure and HLA in healthy donors. Primers: 60 Vbeta forward and 13 Jbeta reverse. The repertoire was sequenced with immunoSEQ multiplex PCR; TCRdb's copy has only in-frame clones and lacks some. This sample has around 200,000 clones; about 75% occur once, and the top ten carry around 1.8%. V was clipped by 5 bases and J by 15 bases; unmatched bases: 13. This CDR3 contains 13 residues. Germline CDR1 reads SGHTA; CDR2 reads FQGTGA. This chain joins TRBV7-3 and TRBJ2-3; 8 nucleotides align to TRBD2. This TCR derives from a man between 18 and 29 years old in good health and CMV-seronegative. The specimen sequenced was PBMCs. CDR3 bases: TGTGCCAGCAGCCTCGACGAGGGACTAGTTCTCTATTTT. Protein: CASSLDEGLVLYF.